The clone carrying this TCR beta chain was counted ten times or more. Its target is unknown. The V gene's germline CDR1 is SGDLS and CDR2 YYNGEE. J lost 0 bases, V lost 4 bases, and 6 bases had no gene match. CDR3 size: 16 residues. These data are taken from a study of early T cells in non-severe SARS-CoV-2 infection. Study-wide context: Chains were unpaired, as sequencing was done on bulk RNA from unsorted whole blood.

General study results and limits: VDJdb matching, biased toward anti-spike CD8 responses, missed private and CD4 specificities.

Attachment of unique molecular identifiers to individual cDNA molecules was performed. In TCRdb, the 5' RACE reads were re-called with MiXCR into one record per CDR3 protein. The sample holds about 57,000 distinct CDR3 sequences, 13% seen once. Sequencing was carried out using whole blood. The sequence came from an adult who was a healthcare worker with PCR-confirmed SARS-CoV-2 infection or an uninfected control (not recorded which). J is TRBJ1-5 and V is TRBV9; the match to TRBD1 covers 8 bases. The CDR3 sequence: CASSPGTGFSNQPQHF. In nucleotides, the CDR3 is TGTGCCAGCAGCCCGGGGACAGGATTTAGCAATCAGCCCCAGCATTTT.